This is a list of T cell receptor beta chains from one sample in a study of blood T cell repertoires in COVID-19. The repertoire was sequenced with immunoSEQ multiplex PCR; TCRdb's copy has only in-frame clones and lacks some. The repertoire holds roughly 180,000 clones, with 81% as singletons. Sequenced sample: PBMCs or T cells enriched from blood (not recorded which). The receptors here all came from a woman aged 40 to 49 with acute COVID-19. CDR3s include the opening cysteine and the closing phenylalanine or tryptophan. The D gene is left open where the match is weak. Where a row states a size, it is once, few, many or the class of an expanded clone; other rows omit it.

v_gene	d_gene	j_gene	abundance	CDR3nt	CDR3aa
TRBV28	-	TRBJ1-2	-	TGTGCCAGCAGTTTAGGGGGGGCGCGTTCTAGCTATGGCTACACCTTC	CASSLGGARSSYGYTF
TRBV27	-	TRBJ2-6	-	TGTGCCAGCAGTTTACCTAGCTCTGGGGCCAACGTCCTGACTTTC	CASSLPSSGANVLTF
TRBV3-1/TRBV3-2	-	TRBJ2-5	-	TGTGCCAGCAGCCAAGACCTTGCCAGGGGCCCGGAGACCCAGTACTTC	CASSQDLARGPETQYF
TRBV27	-	TRBJ2-5	-	TGTGCCAGCAGTTTTAACACCCAAGAGACCCAGTACTTC	CASSFNTQETQYF
TRBV14	-	TRBJ2-7	many	TGTGCCAGCAGCCAAGCGGGAGTGGGCGCCGGGCAGTACTTC	CASSQAGVGAGQYF
TRBV2	-	TRBJ2-3	once	TGTGCCAGCAGTGGATGGGACTCCACAGATACGCAGTATTTT	CASSGWDSTDTQYF
TRBV7-2	-	TRBJ2-2	few	TGTGCCAGCAGCTTAGGCCCACTTCCGAACACCGGGGAGCTGTTTTTT	CASSLGPLPNTGELFF
TRBV2	-	TRBJ1-6	-	TGTGCCAGCAGACAAGGGGGTAATTCACCCCTCCACTTT	CASRQGGNSPLHF
TRBV30	-	TRBJ1-1	-	TGTGCCTGGAGTCGATCAGGGGCCACTGAAGCTTTCTTT	CAWSRSGATEAFF
TRBV6-1	-	TRBJ1-5	-	TGTGCCAGCAGTGAAGGGTGGACAAGCAATCAGCCCCAGCATTTT	CASSEGWTSNQPQHF
TRBV5-1	TRBD2	TRBJ2-2	-	TGCGCCAGCAGCTCGGGACTAGCGGGAGGTCACGGGGAGCTGTTTTTT	CASSSGLAGGHGELFF
TRBV27	TRBD1	TRBJ2-7	-	TGTGCCAGCATGGGAAGTCGGGACAGGGGCCTCTACGAGCAGTACTTC	CASMGSRDRGLYEQYF
TRBV21-1	-	TRBJ1-1	once	TGTGCCAGCCACCCTGGGCACCCGCACACTGAAGCTTTCTTT	CASHPGHPHTEAFF
TRBV3-1/TRBV3-2	-	TRBJ2-7	-	TGTGCCAGCAGCCAAGTGCCAGGGGGAGGACGTGGTCGGTTCTACGAGCAGTACTTC	CASSQVPGGGRGRFYEQYF
TRBV15	TRBD1	TRBJ1-2	-	TGTGCCACCAGCAGAGATCTACTTAAGGGGGCGGATGGCTACACCTTC	CATSRDLLKGADGYTF
TRBV6-4	-	TRBJ2-1	few	TGTGCCAGCAGTGAGGGGGGAGAGCCATACAATGAGCAGTTCTTC	CASSEGGEPYNEQFF
TRBV2	-	TRBJ1-6	-	TGTGCCAGGGGTCAGGCCACCAATAATTCACCCCTCCACTTT	CARGQATNNSPLHF
TRBV9	-	TRBJ2-1	once	TGTGCCAGCAGCGTTGGACTGGAACCATACAATGAGCAGTTCTTC	CASSVGLEPYNEQFF
TRBV19	-	TRBJ1-4	-	TGTGCCAGTAGTATATCATCCAGGAATGAAAAACTGTTTTTT	CASSISSRNEKLFF
TRBV11-2	-	TRBJ1-2	-	TGTGCCAGCAGCCCGAGTGGGCAGGGGACGTATGGCTACACCTTC	CASSPSGQGTYGYTF
TRBV5-4	-	TRBJ1-3	-	TGTGCCAGCAGCTCGGAGGTGGGAGGGGGGCCCTCTGGAAACACCATATATTTT	CASSSEVGGGPSGNTIYF
TRBV10-2	-	TRBJ1-2	-	TGCGCCAGCAGGCCAGGGATAACAAGCAACTATGGCTACACCTTC	CASRPGITSNYGYTF
TRBV6-5	-	TRBJ1-2	-	TGTGCCAGCAGCCTAACTACCCAAGATGGCTACACCTTC	CASSLTTQDGYTF
TRBV29-1	TRBD2	TRBJ2-1	-	TGCAGCGTTGAGGGACTAGCGGGCGGTGGGACCTACAATGAGCAGTTCTTC	CSVEGLAGGGTYNEQFF
TRBV7-9	-	TRBJ1-2	few	TGTGCCAGCAGCTTAAGGGGTTCTAACTATGGCTACACCTTC	CASSLRGSNYGYTF
TRBV29-1	TRBD2	TRBJ2-1	-	TGCAGCGTTGAAGGTACAGCGGGAGGGTCTAATGAGCAGTTCTTC	CSVEGTAGGSNEQFF
TRBV7-8	TRBD2	TRBJ2-1	-	TGTGCCAGCAGCTTAGGGCTAGCGGGAGGCGAGCAGTTCTTC	CASSLGLAGGEQFF
TRBV11-3	TRBD1	TRBJ1-2	-	TGTGCCAGTGGGACAGGAGAATCCTATGGCTACACCTTC	CASGTGESYGYTF
TRBV13	-	TRBJ2-5	-	TGTGCCAGCAGCTTGACAGAGTACCAAGAGACCCAGTACTTC	CASSLTEYQETQYF
TRBV6-5	TRBD1	TRBJ2-1	-	TGTGCCAGCAGCTTAACAGGGGGCACCTACAATGAGCAGTTCTTC	CASSLTGGTYNEQFF
TRBV21-1	-	TRBJ2-7	-	TGTGCCAGCAGCTCGGACAGGACAGCCTACGAGCAGTACTTC	CASSSDRTAYEQYF
TRBV24-1	-	TRBJ2-1	-	TGTGCCACCAGTGATGCGGGCGTCAATGAGCAGTTCTTC	CATSDAGVNEQFF
TRBV10-1	-	TRBJ2-3	-	TGCGCCAGCAGTGACCCGGGTGGTACTAGCACAGATACGCAGTATTTT	CASSDPGGTSTDTQYF
TRBV11-1	TRBD1	TRBJ1-1	-	TGTGCCAGCAGCTTAGTGGCAGGGGGATCGAACACTGAAGCTTTCTTT	CASSLVAGGSNTEAFF
TRBV7-2	TRBD1	TRBJ1-2	once	TGTGCCAGCAGCAAAGACAGGGCCTATGGCTACACCTTC	CASSKDRAYGYTF
TRBV7-9	-	TRBJ1-2	-	TGTGCCAGCAGCTTAGACGGGAACTATGGCTACACCTTC	CASSLDGNYGYTF
TRBV6-1	-	TRBJ1-1	-	TGTGCCAGCAGTGAAGGGGGCGTGAACACTGAAGCTTTCTTT	CASSEGGVNTEAFF
TRBV9	TRBD1	TRBJ1-5	once	TGTGCCAGCAGCGTGGGGACAGGGGGACAGCCCCAGCATTTT	CASSVGTGGQPQHF
TRBV5-6	-	TRBJ1-6	-	TGTGCCAGCAGCTCCGGACAGTCACCCCTCCACTTT	CASSSGQSPLHF
TRBV12-3/TRBV12-4	-	TRBJ2-5	-	TGTGCCAGCAGTTCACAAGAGACCCAGTACTTC	CASSSQETQYF
TRBV19	TRBD2	TRBJ2-1	-	TGTGCCAGTAGTACCGGACTAGCGGGTTACAATGAGCAGTTCTTC	CASSTGLAGYNEQFF
TRBV27	-	TRBJ1-2	-	TGTGCCAGCAGTTTAGGGCGAGGGTGGGGCTACACCTTC	CASSLGRGWGYTF
TRBV27	TRBD1	TRBJ1-2	-	TGTGCCAGCAGCATCAGGGGGCCCAACTACTATGGCTACACCTTC	CASSIRGPNYYGYTF
TRBV30	TRBD1	TRBJ1-2	-	TGTGCCTGGAGTCGGGTCAGGGGGTATGGCTACACCTTC	CAWSRVRGYGYTF
TRBV19	TRBD2	TRBJ2-1	-	TGTGCCAGTAGTATAATGCGGGGGTCCTACAATGAGCAGTTCTTC	CASSIMRGSYNEQFF
TRBV7-8	TRBD1	TRBJ1-5	-	TGTGCCAGCAGCTTTGGGACAGCTTCCCATAGCAATCAGCCCCAGCATTTT	CASSFGTASHSNQPQHF
TRBV5-5	TRBD2	TRBJ2-5	-	TGTGCCAGCAGCTTGGGACTAGCGGGACGCGAGGGCCGTCAAGAGACCCAGTACTTC	CASSLGLAGREGRQETQYF
TRBV27	-	TRBJ1-1	-	TGTGCCAGCAGTTTCAGGGGCAGGATGAACACTGAAGCTTTCTTT	CASSFRGRMNTEAFF
TRBV4-2	-	TRBJ2-1	few	TGTGCCAGCAGCCAAGAATACAGCGGCTCCTACAATGAGCAGTTCTTC	CASSQEYSGSYNEQFF
TRBV12-5	-	TRBJ1-1	-	TGTGCTAGTGGTCTGGAATACAGGAGATATGAAGCTTTCTTT	CASGLEYRRYEAFF
TRBV11-2	TRBD2	TRBJ2-2	-	TGTGCCAGCAGCTTAGCGGGAGGTTTCACCGGGGAGCTGTTTTTT	CASSLAGGFTGELFF
TRBV6-9	-	TRBJ1-1	-	TGTGCCAGCAGTTATCAGGGGCCTAACACTGAAGCTTTCTTT	CASSYQGPNTEAFF